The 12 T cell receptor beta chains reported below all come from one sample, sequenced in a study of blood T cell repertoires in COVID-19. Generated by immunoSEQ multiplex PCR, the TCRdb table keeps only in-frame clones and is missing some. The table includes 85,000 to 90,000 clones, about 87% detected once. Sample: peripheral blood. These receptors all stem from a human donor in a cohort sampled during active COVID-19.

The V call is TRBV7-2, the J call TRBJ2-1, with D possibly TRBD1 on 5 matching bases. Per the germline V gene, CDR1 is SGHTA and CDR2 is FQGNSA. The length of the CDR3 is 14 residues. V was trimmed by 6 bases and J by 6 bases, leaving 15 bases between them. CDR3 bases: TGTGCCAGCAGTTATCCGGACACCCGCAATGAGCAGTTCTTC. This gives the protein CASSYPDTRNEQFF.

The CDR3 DNA is TGTGCCAGCAGCTTAGCCCGCGGGGAAGCGGGAGGCACCGGGGAGCTGTTTTTT. Its translation: CASSLARGEAGGTGELFF. V usage is TRBV11-1 and J usage is TRBJ2-2, with TRBD2 identical over 9 bases. The CDR3 contains 18 residues. V shed 0 bases and J 4 bases; nucleotides not matched to a gene: 9. Per the germline V gene, CDR1 is SGHAT and CDR2 is FQDESV (reference sequence).

CDR3 sequence: CASSIDSEGEYEQYF. The DNA of the CDR3 is TGTGCCAGTAGTATAGATTCGGAGGGTGAGTACGAGCAGTACTTC. The chain recombines TRBV19 with TRBJ2-7; maybe TRBD2 (6 bases). V was shortened by 0 bases and J by 4 bases, with 13 bases between the two germline ends. The CDR3 is 15 residues long. In germline, CDR1 is LNHDA, CDR2 SQIVND (reference sequence). The full variable domain, completed using reference TRBV19 and TRBJ2-7, is DGGITQSPKYLFRKEGQNVTLSCEQNLNHDAMYWYRQDPGQGLRLIYYSQIVNDFQKGDIAEGYSVSREKKESFPLTVTSAQKNPTAFYLCASSIDSEGEYEQYFGPGTRLTVT.

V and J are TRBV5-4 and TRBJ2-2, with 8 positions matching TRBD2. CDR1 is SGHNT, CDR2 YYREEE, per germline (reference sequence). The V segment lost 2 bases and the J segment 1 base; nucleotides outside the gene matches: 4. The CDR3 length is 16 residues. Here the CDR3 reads CASSLDGGVNTGELFF. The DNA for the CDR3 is TGTGCCAGCAGCTTAGACGGGGGGGTGAACACCGGGGAGCTGTTTTTT.

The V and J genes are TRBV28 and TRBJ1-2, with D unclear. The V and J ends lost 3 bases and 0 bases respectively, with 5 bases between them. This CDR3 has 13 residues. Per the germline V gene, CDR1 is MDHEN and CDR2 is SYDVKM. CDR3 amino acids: CASSFEANYGYTF. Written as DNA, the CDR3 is TGTGCCAGCAGTTTTGAGGCTAACTATGGCTACACCTTC.

Here the CDR3 reads CASSPGGAGNTEAFF. The CDR3 DNA reads TGTGCCAGCAGTCCAGGGGGCGCGGGGAACACTGAAGCTTTCTTT. V usage is TRBV7-3 and J usage is TRBJ1-1; 8 nucleotides agree with TRBD1. Germline V gene sequence: CDR1 SGHTA, CDR2 FQGTGA. The CDR3 is 15 residues long. V trimming: 6 bases; J trimming: 1 base; junction bases outside the gene matches: 7.

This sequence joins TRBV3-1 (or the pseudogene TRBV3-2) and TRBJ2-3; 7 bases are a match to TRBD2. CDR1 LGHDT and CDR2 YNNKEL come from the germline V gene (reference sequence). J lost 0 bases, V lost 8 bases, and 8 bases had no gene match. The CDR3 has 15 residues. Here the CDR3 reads CASARGEFSTDTQYF. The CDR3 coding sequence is TGTGCCAGCGCCCGGGGGGAGTTTAGCACAGATACGCAGTATTTT.

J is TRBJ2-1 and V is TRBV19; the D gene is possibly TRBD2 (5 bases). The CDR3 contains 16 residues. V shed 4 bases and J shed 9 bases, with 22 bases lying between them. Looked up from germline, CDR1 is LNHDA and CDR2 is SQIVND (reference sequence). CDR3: CASSTGSAPSNGEQFF. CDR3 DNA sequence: TGTGCCAGTAGTACTGGGAGCGCCCCAAGTAATGGTGAGCAGTTCTTC.

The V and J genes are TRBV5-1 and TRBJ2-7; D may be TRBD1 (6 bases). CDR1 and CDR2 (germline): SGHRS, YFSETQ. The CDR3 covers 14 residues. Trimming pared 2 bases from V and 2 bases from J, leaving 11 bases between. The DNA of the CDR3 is TGCGCCAGCAGCTTACAGGGAAACCCCTACGAGCAGTACTTC. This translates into CASSLQGNPYEQYF. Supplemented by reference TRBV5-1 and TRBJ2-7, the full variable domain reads KAGVTQTPRYLIKTRGQQVTLSCSPISGHRSVSWYQQTPGQGLQFLFEYFSETQRNKGNFPGRFSGRQFSNSRSEMNVSTLELGDSALYLCASSLQGNPYEQYFGPGTRLTVT.

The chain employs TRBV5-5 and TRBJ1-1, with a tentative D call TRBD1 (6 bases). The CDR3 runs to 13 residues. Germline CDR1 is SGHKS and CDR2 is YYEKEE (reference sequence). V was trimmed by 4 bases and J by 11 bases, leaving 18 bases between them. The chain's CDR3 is CASSIATGRSAFF. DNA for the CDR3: TGTGCCAGCAGCATAGCGACAGGCCGAAGCGCTTTCTTT.

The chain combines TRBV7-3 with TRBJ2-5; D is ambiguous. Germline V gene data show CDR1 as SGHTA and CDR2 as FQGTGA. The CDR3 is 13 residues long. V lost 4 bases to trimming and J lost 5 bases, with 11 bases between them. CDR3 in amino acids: CASSSRPEETQYF. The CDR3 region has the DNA TGTGCCAGCAGCTCCCGACCGGAGGAGACCCAGTACTTC.

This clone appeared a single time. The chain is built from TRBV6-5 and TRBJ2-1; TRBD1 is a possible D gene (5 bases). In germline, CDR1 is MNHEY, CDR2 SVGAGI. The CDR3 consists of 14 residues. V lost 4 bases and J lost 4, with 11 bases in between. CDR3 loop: CASSWGGQYNEQFF. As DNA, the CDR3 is TGTGCCAGCAGTTGGGGCGGCCAGTACAATGAGCAGTTCTTC.